This T cell receptor (beta chain) was profiled in a study of metastatic and nonmetastatic thyroid tumors (dated by TCRdb to 2018 to 2020). Regarding the complete study: The researchers compared repertoires between peripheral blood samples and tumor or nodule tissue samples from patients with malignant or benign thyroid disease. The paper as a whole reports these results and caveats: TCR beta diversity was reported as significantly higher in malignant tumors than in benign nodules, in both blood and tumor samples.

As concerns this clone: Its antigen is still unknown. Nothing much larger sits one base from this clone, and base qualities are not available.

Trimmed from V: 4 bases; trimmed from J: 19 bases; junction bases lacking a gene match: 21. The germline V gene sets CDR1 to MNHEY and CDR2 to SVGEGT. Its CDR3 holds 16 amino acids, cysteine through phenylalanine. The retained sequence is limited to the CDR3, 48 bases, with the frame set at the first base. Before undergoing thyroid surgery, none of the patients had been given any kind of treatment. Using T-cell receptor beta sequencing, the researchers looked back retrospectively at clinical samples from patients, gathered between about 2011 and 2019. The receptor library was made with PCR. The data were produced on an Illumina HiSeq 4000. High-throughput sequencing was used to profile the TCR beta-chain CDR3 region of every patient. From the authors' description of their analysis: Drawing on CDR3 differences between clinicopathological groups, the researchers built a classifier meant to tell apart patients with distant-metastatic papillary thyroid cancer. The Shannon index was used to measure repertoire diversity, and the Morisita-Horn index was used to measure how similar tumor and blood repertoires were. TCRdb ran its own pipeline on the public reads, namely fastp trimming at Q25 and MiXCR clone calling, and kept in-frame beta chains. TCRdb assigned the V and J calls; the authors' analysis was not used. The sample contains tens of thousands of clones, approximately 20% of them found a single time. The top ten clonotypes cover approximately 7.5% of the sample.

The origin of this receptor is a female donor with papillary thyroid cancer or a benign thyroid nodule (not recorded which). Some clones in this sample may be carry-over from other donors' samples. The V and J segments used are TRBV6-2 or TRBV6-3 and TRBJ2-6; TRBD2 aligns with 8 central bases. The sequenced sample was blood. The CDR3 is CASSSPREAGAKVRTF. The bases are TGTGCCAGCAGTTCCCCCAGGGAAGCGGGGGCCAAAGTCCGCACTTTC.